This T cell receptor beta chain came from a study of blood T cell repertoires in COVID-19. Seattle enrolled patients during active infection and tracked them longitudinally. CDR1 and CDR2 from the germline V gene are MNHEY and SMNVEV (reference sequence). The CDR3 extends over 15 amino acids. The V and J ends lost 3 bases and 4 bases, in that order; junction bases with no gene match: 4. Data came from immunoSEQ multiplex PCR; TCRdb stores just in-frame clones and leaves some out. This sample yields a few hundred thousand clones, of which more than 80% are seen a single time; approximately 7.5% belongs to the top ten.

The receptor comes from a woman in her 30s with COVID-19, enrolled during active disease. The chain carries TRBV27 and TRBJ2-7, with 12 bases matching TRBD2. Sequencing used peripheral blood. The CDR3 reads CASSFATSGGYEQYF. The CDR3 DNA follows: TGTGCCAGCAGTTTCGCGACTAGCGGGGGATACGAGCAGTACTTC.